These T cell receptor beta chains were read from a single sample in a study of cytomegalovirus exposure and HLA in healthy donors. The data were produced by immunoSEQ multiplex PCR, yet TCRdb's version contains in-frame clones alone and is incomplete. The profile shows about 110,000 clones, 67% of them singletons. Sequencing was performed on PBMCs. The receptors originated from a man younger than 35 in good health and CMV-seropositive. The CDR3 runs from the conserved cysteine through the conserved F or W. D genes are given only for firm matches. Clone size, where shown, is once, few, many, or a class for clones that have expanded.

V gene	D gene	J gene	clone size	CDR3 protein	CDR3 DNA
TRBV6-6	-	TRBJ1-3	-	CASSQEAGNTIYF	TGTGCCAGCAGTCAGGAGGCTGGAAACACCATATATTTT
TRBV5-6	-	TRBJ1-4	-	CASSLAGEGREKLFF	TGTGCCAGCAGCTTGGCCGGGGAGGGGAGGGAAAAACTGTTTTTT
TRBV5-6	-	TRBJ1-4	-	CASSGRQGPPWQKLFF	TGTGCCAGCAGCGGACGCCAGGGTCCCCCGTGGCAAAAACTGTTTTTT
TRBV28	-	TRBJ2-5	-	CASSRRQGLPLGETQYF	TGTGCCAGCAGTCGGAGGCAGGGGCTGCCACTGGGGGAGACCCAGTACTTC
TRBV27	-	TRBJ1-2	few	CASSINRVSNYGYTF	TGTGCCAGCAGTATAAACAGGGTCTCGAACTATGGCTACACCTTC
TRBV2	-	TRBJ2-1	-	CASSEASLATYNEQFF	TGTGCCAGCAGTGAAGCGTCATTAGCTACCTACAATGAGCAGTTCTTC
TRBV7-9	TRBD1	TRBJ2-7	few	CASSTGQGAVNEQYF	TGTGCCAGCAGCACCGGACAGGGGGCCGTTAACGAGCAGTACTTC
TRBV27	-	TRBJ1-1	few	CASSQTANTEAFF	TGTGCCAGCAGCCAGACAGCGAACACTGAAGCTTTCTTT
TRBV27	-	TRBJ1-6	-	CASSLTGGSYNSPLHF	TGTGCCAGCAGCTTAACGGGGGGTTCCTATAATTCACCCCTCCACTTT
TRBV6-1	-	TRBJ2-4	once	CASGWRGRDIQYF	TGTGCCAGCGGGTGGCGGGGGCGGGACATTCAGTACTTC
TRBV20-1	-	TRBJ2-2	-	CSARGAGELFF	TGCAGTGCTCGCGGGGCCGGGGAGCTGTTTTTT
TRBV28	-	TRBJ2-4	-	CASSLGGVAKNIQYF	TGTGCCAGCAGTTTAGGAGGGGTAGCCAAAAACATTCAGTACTTC
TRBV13	TRBD1	TRBJ2-2	-	CASSSAGGNTGELFF	TGTGCCAGCAGCTCAGCAGGGGGTAACACCGGGGAGCTGTTTTTT
TRBV9	TRBD2	TRBJ2-1	-	CASSVSSGAANEQFF	TGTGCCAGCAGCGTTTCCAGCGGGGCGGCCAATGAGCAGTTCTTC
TRBV5-1	-	TRBJ2-3	-	CASSLEGTRTDTQYF	TGCGCCAGCAGCTTGGAAGGGACTCGCACAGATACGCAGTATTTT
TRBV11-2	-	TRBJ1-3	-	CASTPIPGTGNTIYF	TGTGCCAGCACCCCAATCCCAGGGACTGGAAACACCATATATTTT
TRBV6-5	TRBD1	TRBJ1-2	-	CASREGAHAGYTF	TGTGCCAGCAGGGAGGGGGCGCATGCCGGCTACACCTTC
TRBV28	TRBD1	TRBJ1-5	-	CASSVGQGYNQPQHF	TGTGCCAGCAGTGTAGGACAGGGGTATAATCAGCCCCAGCATTTT
TRBV5-1	-	TRBJ1-3	-	CASSLDRWADGNTIYF	TGCGCCAGCAGCTTGGATCGTTGGGCAGACGGAAACACCATATATTTT
TRBV13	-	TRBJ2-3	-	CASSQGLGTQYF	TGTGCCAGCAGCCAGGGGTTAGGGACGCAGTATTTT
TRBV18	-	TRBJ1-1	-	CASSPDLNTEAFF	TGTGCCAGCTCACCTGACTTGAACACTGAAGCTTTCTTT
TRBV5-1	TRBD1	TRBJ1-2	-	CASSYGTGYGYTF	TGCGCCAGCAGCTACGGGACAGGATATGGCTACACCTTC
TRBV4-1	-	TRBJ2-1	-	CASSHVVGLTEKRHNEQFF	TGCGCCAGCAGCCACGTTGTCGGACTCACCGAAAAGAGGCACAATGAGCAGTTCTTC
TRBV6-1	-	TRBJ1-5	-	CASSDLRGGQGVNQPQHF	TGTGCCAGCAGTGACTTACGGGGGGGGCAGGGAGTCAATCAGCCCCAGCATTTT
TRBV9	-	TRBJ1-6	-	CASSVAGGYSPLHF	TGTGCCAGCAGCGTAGCAGGAGGGTATTCACCCCTCCACTTT
TRBV7-2	-	TRBJ2-1	few	CASSFDRSSYNEQFF	TGTGCCAGCAGCTTCGACAGGAGCTCCTACAATGAGCAGTTCTTC
TRBV5-1	TRBD1	TRBJ1-1	-	CASSPGTGAMNTEAFF	TGCGCCAGCAGCCCCGGGACAGGGGCCATGAACACTGAAGCTTTCTTT
TRBV6-5	-	TRBJ1-4	-	CASSQRVQEGKLFF	TGTGCCAGCAGTCAACGGGTACAGGAGGGAAAACTGTTTTTT
TRBV29-1	-	TRBJ1-2	-	CSVEAAGFGYGYTF	TGCAGCGTTGAAGCGGCAGGGTTTGGCTATGGCTACACCTTC
TRBV9	TRBD1	TRBJ1-3	-	CASARGTGDRNTIYF	TGTGCCAGCGCGAGGGGGACAGGGGACCGAAACACCATATATTTT
TRBV11-2	-	TRBJ1-6	once	CASSLSGRGLYNSPLHF	TGTGCCAGCAGCTTATCCGGCCGGGGGTTATATAATTCACCCCTCCACTTT
TRBV25-1	TRBD2	TRBJ2-3	-	CASSPSGEITDTQYF	TGTGCCAGCAGCCCTAGCGGGGAGATCACAGATACGCAGTATTTT
TRBV11-2	TRBD1	TRBJ2-2	once	CASSGPRDRALSTGELFF	TGTGCCAGCAGCGGTCCCCGGGACAGGGCCCTCAGCACCGGGGAGCTGTTTTTT
TRBV5-4	-	TRBJ2-3	-	CASSLVVGTDTQYF	TGTGCCAGCAGCTTGGTGGTAGGCACAGATACGCAGTATTTT
TRBV5-6	-	TRBJ1-2	-	CASSLIDSLYGYTF	TGTGCCAGCAGCTTGATTGACAGCCTCTATGGCTACACCTTC
TRBV21-1	-	TRBJ1-1	-	CASSEQANTEAFF	TGTGCCAGCAGCGAACAGGCGAACACTGAAGCTTTCTTT
TRBV5-6	TRBD2	TRBJ2-1	-	CASRPSPSGGHEQFF	TGTGCCAGCAGACCTTCCCCTAGCGGGGGGCATGAGCAGTTCTTC
TRBV6-4	-	TRBJ2-2	-	CASSPNDRTTGELFF	TGTGCCAGCAGCCCTAATGACAGGACCACCGGGGAGCTGTTTTTT
TRBV14	-	TRBJ2-2	-	CASSQYGITGELFF	TGTGCCAGCAGCCAGTACGGGATCACCGGGGAGCTGTTTTTT
TRBV6-1	-	TRBJ2-2	-	CATHPENTGELFF	TGTGCCACGCACCCAGAGAACACCGGGGAGCTGTTTTTT
TRBV6-1	-	TRBJ2-1	-	CASSERVGNEQFF	TGTGCCAGCAGTGAGCGGGTAGGCAATGAGCAGTTCTTC
TRBV5-1	TRBD1	TRBJ2-3	-	CASSTLGRGKGDTQYF	TGCGCCAGCAGCACCCTCGGCAGGGGGAAAGGAGATACGCAGTATTTT
TRBV6-6	TRBD1	TRBJ1-1	-	CASSNTGTGDAFF	TGTGCCAGCAGTAATACCGGGACAGGGGATGCTTTCTTT
TRBV5-8	TRBD1	TRBJ1-4	-	CASSLITGGEKLFF	TGTGCCAGCAGCTTGATAACAGGGGGTGAAAAACTGTTTTTT
TRBV19	-	TRBJ1-4	-	CASSIGSANEKLFF	TGTGCCAGTAGTATAGGGAGTGCTAATGAAAAACTGTTTTTT
TRBV28	TRBD2	TRBJ2-7	few	CASRITGLAGGYEQYF	TGTGCCAGCAGGATCACGGGACTAGCGGGGGGCTACGAGCAGTACTTC
TRBV2	-	TRBJ2-2	few	CASLPDTPGELFF	TGTGCCAGCTTACCAGATACCCCCGGGGAGCTGTTTTTT
TRBV5-1	TRBD2	TRBJ2-5	few	CASSGSSGEYDQYF	TGCGCCAGCAGCGGGTCTAGCGGGGAGTATGACCAGTACTTC
TRBV10-3	TRBD2	TRBJ2-7	-	CAISTPSGGGGLGEQYF	TGTGCCATCTCGACCCCCAGCGGGGGGGGTGGACTTGGCGAGCAGTACTTC
TRBV5-1	TRBD2	TRBJ2-5	-	CASSTSGVGETQYF	TGCGCCAGCAGCACTAGCGGTGTTGGGGAGACCCAGTACTTC
TRBV19	-	TRBJ1-2	few	CASTLNRDTVFYGYTF	TGTGCCAGTACTTTAAACCGGGACACCGTTTTCTATGGCTACACCTTC
TRBV28	-	TRBJ1-4	-	CASSPRVDAEKLFF	TGTGCCAGCAGTCCGAGGGTAGACGCTGAAAAACTGTTTTTT
TRBV5-5	-	TRBJ2-4	-	CASSWAGTKNIQYF	TGTGCCAGCAGCTGGGCAGGGACCAAAAACATTCAGTACTTC